Described below is a single TCR beta chain sequence and its context. Its target is unknown. The data stem from a study of cytomegalovirus exposure and HLA in healthy donors. Whole-study findings and limits: Segments of the TCR beta V type were, in most cases, productive about 90% or about 30% of the time in an earlier analysis.

The J segment lost 1 base and the V segment lost 2 bases, leaving 4 bases of the junction unmatched. Germline V lookup: CDR1 MNHNY, CDR2 SVGAGI (reference sequence). The CDR3 consists of 15 residues. Primers for the PCR totalled 60 Vbeta and 13 Jbeta. In the authors' workflow: A later analysis tallied some 80 million unique TCR beta chains, about 9.9 million of them shared. Profiling relied on immunoSEQ multiplex PCR, and the TCRdb table lists in-frame clones only, not all of them. That table furnishes V, J and clone size, whereas the DNA furnished D and trimming. Among more than 100,000 clones listed, about 81% were seen once.

This chain connects TRBV6-6 to TRBJ2-7; TRBD2 agrees at 8 bases. Sequenced material: PBMCs. This receptor was identified in a woman aged 45-65 years in good health and CMV-seropositive. The DNA of the CDR3 is TGTGCCAGCAGTTACGAGGCGGGAGGTTCCTACGAGCAGTACTTC. The encoded protein is CASSYEAGGSYEQYF.